One and the same sample provided the 6 T cell receptor beta chains below, sequenced in a study of shared clonotypes between healthy human individuals. Here immunoSEQ multiplex PCR was the method, and the copy in TCRdb shows in-frame clones only, minus some. The sample holds millions of clones, 95% seen once. The sample taken for sequencing was naive CD4+ T cells sorted from blood. Subset here: CD45RA+ positively selected. These TCRs come from a man younger than 35 in good health.

A remark on this clone: The sample holds other DNA sequences that translate to the same CDR3. J is TRBJ2-7 and V is TRBV29-1, with 7 bases matching TRBD2. CDR3 length: 11 residues. Germline V CDR1 and CDR2: SQVTM, ANQGSEA. The ends lost 6 bases at V and 3 bases at J; junction bases unmatched: 2. CDR3 DNA: TGCAGCGTGACTAGCAGCTACGAGCAGTACTTC. It yields the protein CSVTSSYEQYF.

V usage is TRBV4-1 and J usage is TRBJ1-4; a weak D match, TRBD1 (5 bases). Trimming removed 0 bases from V and 7 bases from J, with 6 bases in between. The CDR3 runs 13 residues. Germline assignment: CDR1 MGHRA and CDR2 YSYEKL. Written as DNA, the CDR3 is TGCGCCAGCAGCCAAGATCAGGGTGAAAAACTGTTTTTT. Translated, it gives CASSQDQGEKLFF.

V is TRBV4-3 and J is TRBJ1-1; D might be TRBD1 (5 bases). The germline gives CDR1 LGHNA, CDR2 YSLEER. The CDR3 has 16 amino acids. V gave up 2 bases and J gave up 5 bases, with 18 bases separating them. CDR3 region: CASSQREWGATTEAFF. The CDR3 DNA follows: TGCGCCAGCAGCCAACGGGAGTGGGGCGCGACGACTGAAGCTTTCTTT.

The V and J genes are TRBV7-9 and TRBJ2-1, with 11 bases matching TRBD2. Trimming at V came to 2 bases and at J to 3 bases, leaving 6 bases not matched to a gene. The germline CDR1 and CDR2 sequences are SEHNR and FQNEAQ (reference sequence). The CDR3 runs 17 residues. The CDR3 protein is CASSLIVTSGNYNEQFF. The CDR3 DNA reads TGTGCCAGCAGCTTAATTGTGACTAGCGGGAACTACAATGAGCAGTTCTTC.

The J gene is TRBJ2-3, the V gene TRBV7-9; possibly TRBD1 for D (6 bases). Germline V gene data show CDR1 as SEHNR and CDR2 as FQNEAQ (reference sequence). The germline V and J ends were trimmed by 0 bases and 1 base, with 14 bases remaining between them. CDR3 size: 17 residues. The CDR3, as DNA: TGTGCCAGCAGCTTAGCGAGGGGGACGGCTCGCACAGATACGCAGTATTTT. Residues: CASSLARGTARTDTQYF.

This chain links TRBV9 with TRBJ2-1; D gene uncertain. The CDR3 length is 11 residues. Trimming stripped 3 bases from V and 8 bases from J, with 6 bases between. Germline V lookup: CDR1 SGDLS, CDR2 YYNGEE. CDR3 region: CASSGSDEQFF. CDR3 nucleotide sequence: TGTGCCAGCAGCGGGTCCGATGAGCAGTTCTTC.